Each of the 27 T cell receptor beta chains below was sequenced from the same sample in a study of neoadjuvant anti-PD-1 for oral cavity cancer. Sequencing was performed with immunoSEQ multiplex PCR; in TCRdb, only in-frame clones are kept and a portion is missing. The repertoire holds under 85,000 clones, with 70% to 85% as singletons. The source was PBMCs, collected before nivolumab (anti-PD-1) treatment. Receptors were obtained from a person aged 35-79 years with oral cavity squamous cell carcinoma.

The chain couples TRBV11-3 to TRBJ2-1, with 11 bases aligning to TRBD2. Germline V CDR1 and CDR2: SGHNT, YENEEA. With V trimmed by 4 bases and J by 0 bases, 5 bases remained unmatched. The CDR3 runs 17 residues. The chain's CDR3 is CASSSVAGGSSYNEQFF. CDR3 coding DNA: TGTGCCAGCAGCTCGGTAGCGGGAGGGAGCTCCTACAATGAGCAGTTCTTC.

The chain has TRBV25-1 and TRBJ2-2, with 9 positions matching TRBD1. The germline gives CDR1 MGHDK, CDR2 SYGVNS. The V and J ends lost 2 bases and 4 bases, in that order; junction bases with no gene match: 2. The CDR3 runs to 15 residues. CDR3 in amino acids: CASSEGDRVTGELFF. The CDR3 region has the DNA TGTGCCAGCAGTGAAGGGGACAGGGTCACCGGGGAGCTGTTTTTT.

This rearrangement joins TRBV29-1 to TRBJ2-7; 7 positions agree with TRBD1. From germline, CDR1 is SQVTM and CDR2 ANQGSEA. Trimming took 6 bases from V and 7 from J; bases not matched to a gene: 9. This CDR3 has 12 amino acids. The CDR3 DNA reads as TGCAGCGTCAACAGGGGCATGGAAGAGCAGTACTTC. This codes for CSVNRGMEEQYF.

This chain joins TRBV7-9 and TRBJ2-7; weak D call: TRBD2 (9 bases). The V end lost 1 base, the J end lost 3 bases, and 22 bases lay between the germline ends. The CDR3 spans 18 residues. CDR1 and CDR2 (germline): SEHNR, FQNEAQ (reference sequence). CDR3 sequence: CASSLGRGLAGSDYEQYF. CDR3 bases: TGTGCCAGCAGCTTAGGCAGGGGGCTAGCGGGATCAGACTACGAGCAGTACTTC.

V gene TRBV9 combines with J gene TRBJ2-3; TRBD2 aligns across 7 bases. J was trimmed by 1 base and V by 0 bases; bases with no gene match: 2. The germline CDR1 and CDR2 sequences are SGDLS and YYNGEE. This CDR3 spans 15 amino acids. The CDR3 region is CASSVGLARTDTQYF. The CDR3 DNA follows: TGTGCCAGCAGCGTAGGACTAGCTCGCACAGATACGCAGTATTTT.

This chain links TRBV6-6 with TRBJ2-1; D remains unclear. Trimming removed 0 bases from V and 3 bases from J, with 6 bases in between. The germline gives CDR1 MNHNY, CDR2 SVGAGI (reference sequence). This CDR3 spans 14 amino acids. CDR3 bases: TGTGCCAGCAGTTACTCTTCTAACTACAATGAGCAGTTCTTC. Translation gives CASSYSSNYNEQFF.

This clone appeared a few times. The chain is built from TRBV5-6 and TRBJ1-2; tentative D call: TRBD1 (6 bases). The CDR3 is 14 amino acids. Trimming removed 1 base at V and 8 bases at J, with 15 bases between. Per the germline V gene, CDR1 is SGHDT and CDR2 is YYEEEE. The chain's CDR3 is CASSLSVGAGGYTF. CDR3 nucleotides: TGTGCCAGCAGCTTGTCGGTGGGGGCGGGAGGCTACACCTTC. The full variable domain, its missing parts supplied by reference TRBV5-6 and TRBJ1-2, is DAGVTQSPTHLIKTRGQQVTLRCSPKSGHDTVSWYQQALGQGPQFIFQYYEEEERQRGNFPDRFSGHQFPNYSSELNVNALLLGDSALYLCASSLSVGAGGYTFGSGTRLTVV.

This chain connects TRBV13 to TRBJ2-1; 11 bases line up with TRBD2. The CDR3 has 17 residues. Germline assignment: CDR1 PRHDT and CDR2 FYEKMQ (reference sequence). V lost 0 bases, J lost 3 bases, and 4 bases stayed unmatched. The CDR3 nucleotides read TGTGCCAGCAGCTTAGGCGCCACTAGCGGGGGCTACAATGAGCAGTTCTTC. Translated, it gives CASSLGATSGGYNEQFF.

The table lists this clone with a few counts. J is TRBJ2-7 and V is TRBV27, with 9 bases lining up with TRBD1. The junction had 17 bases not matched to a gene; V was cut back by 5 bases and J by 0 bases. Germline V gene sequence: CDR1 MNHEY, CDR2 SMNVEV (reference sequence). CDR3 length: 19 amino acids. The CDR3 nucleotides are TGTGCCAGCAGTCAAGCTCAGGGGACAGGGTCGCGCAGCTCCTACGAGCAGTACTTC. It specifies CASSQAQGTGSRSSYEQYF.

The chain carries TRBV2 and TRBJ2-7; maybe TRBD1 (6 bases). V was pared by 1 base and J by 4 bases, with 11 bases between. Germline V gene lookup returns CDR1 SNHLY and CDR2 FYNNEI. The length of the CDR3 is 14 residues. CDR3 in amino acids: CASSEVRQVYEQYF. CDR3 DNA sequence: TGTGCCAGCAGTGAAGTCCGACAGGTGTACGAGCAGTACTTC.

In DNA form, the CDR3 reads TGTGCCACCAGCAGGCAGAACACTGAAGCTTTCTTT. Protein sequence: CATSRQNTEAFF. The chain carries TRBV15 and TRBJ1-1; D gene ambiguous. This CDR3 contains 12 residues. V was trimmed by 3 bases and J by 1 base, leaving 3 bases between them. Germline CDR1 and CDR2: LNHNV and YYDKDF (reference sequence).

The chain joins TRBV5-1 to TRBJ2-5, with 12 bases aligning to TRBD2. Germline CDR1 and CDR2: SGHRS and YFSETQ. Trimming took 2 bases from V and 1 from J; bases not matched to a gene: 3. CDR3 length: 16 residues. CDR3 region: CASSFGLAGPQETQYF. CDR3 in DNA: TGCGCCAGCAGCTTCGGACTAGCGGGGCCCCAAGAGACCCAGTACTTC.

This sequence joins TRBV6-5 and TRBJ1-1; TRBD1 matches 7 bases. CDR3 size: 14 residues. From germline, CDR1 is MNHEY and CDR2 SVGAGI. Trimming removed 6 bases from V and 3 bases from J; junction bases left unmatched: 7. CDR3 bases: TGTGCCAGCAGCCAACCTACAGGGGACACTGAAGCTTTCTTT. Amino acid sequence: CASSQPTGDTEAFF.

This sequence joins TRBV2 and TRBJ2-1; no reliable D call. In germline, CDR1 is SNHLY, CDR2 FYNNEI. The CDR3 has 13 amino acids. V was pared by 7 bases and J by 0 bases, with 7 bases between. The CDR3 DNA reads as TGTGCCAGCAAAGTAAGCTCCTACAATGAGCAGTTCTTC. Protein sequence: CASKVSSYNEQFF.

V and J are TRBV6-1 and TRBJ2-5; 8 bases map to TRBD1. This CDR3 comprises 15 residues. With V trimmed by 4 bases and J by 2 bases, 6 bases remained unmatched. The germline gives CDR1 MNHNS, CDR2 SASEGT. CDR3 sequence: CASSAPGTGQETQYF. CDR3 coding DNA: TGTGCCAGCAGTGCCCCCGGGACAGGACAAGAGACCCAGTACTTC.

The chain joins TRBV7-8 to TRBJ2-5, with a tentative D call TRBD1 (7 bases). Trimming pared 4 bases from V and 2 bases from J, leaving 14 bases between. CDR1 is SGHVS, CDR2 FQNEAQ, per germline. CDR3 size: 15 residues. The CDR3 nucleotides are TGTGCCAGCAGCTCGGCGACAGGGAGGCAAGAGACCCAGTACTTC. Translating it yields CASSSATGRQETQYF.

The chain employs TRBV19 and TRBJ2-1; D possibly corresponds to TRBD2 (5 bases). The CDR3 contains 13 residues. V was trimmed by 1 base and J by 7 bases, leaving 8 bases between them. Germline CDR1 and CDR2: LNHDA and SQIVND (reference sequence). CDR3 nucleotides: TGTGCCAGTAGTATAGGAGGACTTAATGAGCAGTTCTTC. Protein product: CASSIGGLNEQFF.

The CDR3, as DNA: TGTGCCAGCGCGTCCGGGACTAGCGGCACAGATACGCAGTATTTT. It is translated as CASASGTSGTDTQYF. The chain joins TRBV7-9 to TRBJ2-3, with 10 bases that match TRBD2. This CDR3 is 15 amino acids long. V trimming: 8 bases; J trimming: 1 base; junction bases outside the gene matches: 6. Germline CDR1 is SEHNR and CDR2 is FQNEAQ (reference sequence).

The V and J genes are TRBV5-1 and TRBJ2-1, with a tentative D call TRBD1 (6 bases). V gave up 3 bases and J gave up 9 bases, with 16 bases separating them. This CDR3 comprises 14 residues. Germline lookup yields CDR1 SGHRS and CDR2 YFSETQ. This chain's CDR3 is CASSSSGTRGEQFF. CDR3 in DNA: TGCGCCAGCAGCTCTTCCGGGACAAGGGGTGAGCAGTTCTTC.

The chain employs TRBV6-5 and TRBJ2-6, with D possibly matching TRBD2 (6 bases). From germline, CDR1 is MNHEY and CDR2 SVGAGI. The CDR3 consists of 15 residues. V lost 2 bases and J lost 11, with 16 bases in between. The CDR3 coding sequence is TGTGCCAGCAGTTACAGGAGGGCCCCACGAGACGTCCTGACTTTC. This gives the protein CASSYRRAPRDVLTF.

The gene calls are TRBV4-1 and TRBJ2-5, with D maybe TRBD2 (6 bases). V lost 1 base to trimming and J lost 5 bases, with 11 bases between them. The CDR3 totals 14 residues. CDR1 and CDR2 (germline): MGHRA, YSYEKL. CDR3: CASSQGGGTETQYF. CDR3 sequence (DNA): TGCGCCAGCAGCCAAGGGGGCGGGACCGAGACCCAGTACTTC.

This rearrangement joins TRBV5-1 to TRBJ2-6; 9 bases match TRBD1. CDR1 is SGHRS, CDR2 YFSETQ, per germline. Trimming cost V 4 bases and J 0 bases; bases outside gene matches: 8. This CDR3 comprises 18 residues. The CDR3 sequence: CASSDPGQGVSGANVLTF. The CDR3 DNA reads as TGCGCCAGCAGCGACCCGGGACAGGGCGTCTCTGGGGCCAACGTCCTGACTTTC.

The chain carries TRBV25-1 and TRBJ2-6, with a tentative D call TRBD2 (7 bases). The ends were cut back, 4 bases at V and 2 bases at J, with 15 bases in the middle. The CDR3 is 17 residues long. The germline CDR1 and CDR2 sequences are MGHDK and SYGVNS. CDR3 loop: CASSGTVGGPGANVLTF. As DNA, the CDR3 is TGTGCCAGCAGTGGAACCGTCGGGGGGCCTGGGGCCAACGTCCTGACTTTC. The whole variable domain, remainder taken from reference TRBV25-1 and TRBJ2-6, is EADIYQTPRYLVIGTGKKITLECSQTMGHDKMYWYQQDPGMELHLIHYSYGVNSTEKGDLSSESTVSRIRTEHFPLTLESARPSHTSQYLCASSGTVGGPGANVLTFGAGSRLTVL.

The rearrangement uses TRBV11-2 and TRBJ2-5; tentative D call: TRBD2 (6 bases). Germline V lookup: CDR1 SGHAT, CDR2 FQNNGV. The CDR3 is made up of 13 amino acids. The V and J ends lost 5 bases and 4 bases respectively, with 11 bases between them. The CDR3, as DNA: TGTGCCAGCAGCACCGGGAGTTTAGAGACCCAGTACTTC. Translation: CASSTGSLETQYF.

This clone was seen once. Here the CDR3 DNA reads TGTGCCAGCAGTGAGCGGCTAGTGGGAGTCAATGAGCAGTTCTTC. Translated, it gives CASSERLVGVNEQFF. The chain links TRBV2 to TRBJ2-1; D may be TRBD2 (5 bases). Looked up from germline, CDR1 is SNHLY and CDR2 is FYNNEI. Trimming took off 3 bases at V and 6 bases at J, with 15 bases between the two ends. This CDR3 has 15 residues. Full variable domain (rest looked up from reference TRBV2 and TRBJ2-1): EPEVTQTPSHQVTQMGQEVILRCVPISNHLYFYWYRQILGQKVEFLVSFYNNEISEKSEIFDDQFSVERPDGSNFTLKIRSTKLEDSAMYFCASSERLVGVNEQFFGPGTRLTVL.

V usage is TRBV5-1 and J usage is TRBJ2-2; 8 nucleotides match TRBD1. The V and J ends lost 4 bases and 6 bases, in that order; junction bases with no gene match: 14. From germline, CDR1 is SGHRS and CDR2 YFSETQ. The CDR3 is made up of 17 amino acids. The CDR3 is CASSTGQGRGWSGELFF. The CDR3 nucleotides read TGCGCCAGCAGCACAGGACAGGGCAGAGGTTGGTCCGGGGAGCTGTTTTTT.

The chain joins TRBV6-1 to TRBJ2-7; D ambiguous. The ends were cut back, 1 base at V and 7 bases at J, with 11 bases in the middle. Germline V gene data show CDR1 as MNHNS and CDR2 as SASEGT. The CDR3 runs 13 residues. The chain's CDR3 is CASSEGPSWEQYF. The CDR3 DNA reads TGTGCCAGCAGTGAAGGCCCCTCGTGGGAGCAGTACTTC.